The text below deals with one T cell receptor beta chain. Antigen: not known. The CDR3 is 16 residues long. Germline CDR1 and CDR2: ENHRY and SYGVKD. Trimming shortened V by 6 bases and J by 5 bases, and 20 bases separated the two germline ends. The data are from a study of shared clonotypes between healthy human individuals. The healthy adult donors were HIV-negative and reported no recent acute infections or vaccinations. With unsorted samples, genomic DNA was obtained from 80 million to 100 million PBMCs. Profiling relied on immunoSEQ multiplex PCR, and the TCRdb table lists in-frame clones only, not all of them. The sample has about 490,000 clones, 76% seen once. General study points: The authors expected sequencing depth to affect clonotype sharing among donors.

The genes are TRBV10-3 and TRBJ2-1; possible D gene TRBD2, 6 bases. The origin of this receptor is a woman aged 40 to 49 in good health. Some clones in this sample may be carry-over from other donors' samples. Specimen: PBMCs. The CDR3 nucleotides read TGTGCCATCAGCCCCTTCACTAGCAATCTCCACAATGAGCAGTTCTTC. Its translation is CAISPFTSNLHNEQFF.